This TCR beta chain emerged from a study of blood T cell repertoires in COVID-19. As for the study in general: Collection of acute and convalescent COVID-19 samples took place in the United States, Italy and Spain. PBMCs, B-cell-depleted T cells, or T cells provided the cDNA or gDNA that made up the material.

In the study's own analysis: Nucleated cell number was recorded as an estimate derived from reference gene primer amplification. Produced via immunoSEQ multiplex PCR; TCRdb's table is partial and in-frame only. V, J and clone size are those of that table, while D and trimming were read from the DNA. The sample consists of some 240,000 clones, under 90% of them appearing once. Germline V lookup: CDR1 SNHLY, CDR2 FYNNEI. The CDR3 contains 15 residues. On this clone itself: One end of the junction fails to match germline, which may point to a read error.

Donors were grouped by their self-reported clinical history. The receptor's source is a young man with acute COVID-19. Sequencing was performed on PBMCs or T cells enriched from blood (not recorded which). The chain carries TRBV2 and TRBJ2-1, with 7 bases matching TRBD2. The CDR3 nucleotides are TGTGCCAGCAGGGAAGGGACTATACCGGGGAATGAGCAGTTCTTC. It specifies CASREGTIPGNEQFF.